This TCR beta chain was recovered during a study of beta chain features in type 1 diabetes (dated by TCRdb to the late 2010s). Notes on the research overall: No differences in mean age, gender distribution, total cell number or subset yield were found between patients and healthy donors. A total of some 100,000,000 sorted cells were examined across all samples, and the number of cells per subset was strongly correlated with RNA yield. In the study, TCRB repertoires of sorted circulating CD4+ T cell subsets from recently diagnosed type 1 diabetes patients were compared with those of matched healthy donors. Regulatory and stem cell-like memory subsets were isolated from only 8 patients and about eight healthy donors, whereas naive and central memory subsets came from all 30 or so donors.

The entire isolated RNA was reverse transcribed using the High Capacity cDNA Reverse Transcription Kit, and thus expressed TCRB transcripts were sequenced. Deep immunoSEQ sequencing was applied to naive, central memory and regulatory T cell samples, giving an average of around 4 million total reads per sample. After sorted cells were lysed in RLT buffer, RNA was extracted with DNase-treated RNeasy Micro or Mini kits, with the choice depending on cell number. Each cell subset was processed on its own to prevent cross-contamination, while patient and healthy donor samples were processed together. Using the immunoSEQ multiplex PCR, TCRB sequences were amplified from cDNA into 87-bp fragments spanning the CDR3 region. The amplicons were sequenced using the Illumina HiSeq platform. Per the original workflow: PCR bias was corrected computationally using synthetic template baselines, and reads within Hamming distance 2 were collapsed, with unmergeable singletons discarded. Reads were aligned against IMGT to assign V, D and J genes, CDR3 length and insertions or deletions at six rearrangement sites. Within each subset, clonotype counts were normalized to sorted cell number, and only after that were true diversity and Gini coefficients computed with the tcR R package. The overlap coefficient, calculated on TCRB nucleotide sequences, was used to measure repertoire sharing. Out-of-frame TCRB sequences from naive cells were analyzed to stand in for the pre-selection repertoire. Not all clones reach the TCRdb copy of this immuneACCESS table, which keeps in-frame sequences only. Checked studies attribute under half of the gap to unresolved V genes and leave the rest unexplained. The D gene and trimming were derived from the DNA, and the V and J assignments and clone size from that table. This sample is represented by 500,000 to 850,000 clones; around 15% of them were singletons. The ten largest clones capture roughly 0.04% of the sample.

A single peripheral blood draw of around 0.11 L on average was collected from each donor into heparinised tubes. Using a panel that included CD45RO, CCR7, CD25, CD127, CD95 and CD27, naive, central memory, regulatory and stem cell-like memory CD4+ T cells were sorted on a BD FACSAria II. Every sorted population had a purity above 95%. PBMCs were separated immediately by Lymphoprep density gradient centrifugation and were stained directly, without being cultured. To minimize batch effects, samples were stained and sorted in pairs, one healthy donor with one patient per experiment. Findings and caveats that apply to the study as a whole: At VDJ recombination sites, type 1 diabetes patients had fewer insertions and more deleted nucleotides, which implies abnormalities in thymic rearrangement. A moderate but significant shortening of TCRB CDR3 length was observed in type 1 diabetes patients in all four CD4+ subsets. Naive, central memory and regulatory TCRB repertoires appeared more similar among patients than among healthy donors. Shorter templates might have been favored by PCR, but patient and control samples were amplified and corrected together, so both groups would have been affected equally by any skew. Only small numbers of individuals were included in the HLA sub-analyses, which left unresolved whether HLA type had any influence on TCRB rearrangement. Because cDNA rather than genomic DNA was sequenced, highly expressing activated cells could have been over-represented, although no difference in activation and CD3 levels was found between groups.

About this clone itself: Its antigen has not been determined. No much larger clone exists at a distance of one base, and base qualities are not known.

CDR1 is given as MGHRA and CDR2 as YSYEKL, both from the germline V gene. V is shortened by 3 bases, J by 2 bases, and the region joining them spans 13 bases. Inclusive of the bounding cysteine and phenylalanine, the CDR3 is 15 residues long. Just CDR3 DNA is preserved here, 45 bases in frame from base 1. This clonotype was sampled from a man between 18 and 29 years old with type 1 diabetes. Sequencing was performed on naive CD4+ T cells from blood. The cell subset or site label for this specimen denotes: true naive CD4+ T cells. Here the chain combines TRBV4-1 and TRBJ1-2; no D gene call is confident. Read as DNA, the sequence is TGCGCCAGCAGCCAGGTCGTAACAGTAAACTATGGCTACACCTTC. It specifies CASSQVVTVNYGYTF.